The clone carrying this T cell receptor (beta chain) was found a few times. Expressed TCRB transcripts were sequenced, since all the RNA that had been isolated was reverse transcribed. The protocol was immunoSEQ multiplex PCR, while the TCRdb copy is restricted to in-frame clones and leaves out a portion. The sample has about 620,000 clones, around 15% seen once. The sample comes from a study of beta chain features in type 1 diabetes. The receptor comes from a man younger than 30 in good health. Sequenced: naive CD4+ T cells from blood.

In DNA, the CDR3 is TGTGCCTGGAGTGTATATAGGGGTAATTCACCCCTCCACTTT. This codes for CAWSVYRGNSPLHF. This rearrangement joins TRBV30 to TRBJ1-6; tentative D call: TRBD1 (5 bases). Germline CDR1 GTSNPN, CDR2 SVGIG (reference sequence). Trimming shortened V by 0 bases and J by 6 bases, and 9 bases separated the two germline ends. This CDR3 region has 14 residues.